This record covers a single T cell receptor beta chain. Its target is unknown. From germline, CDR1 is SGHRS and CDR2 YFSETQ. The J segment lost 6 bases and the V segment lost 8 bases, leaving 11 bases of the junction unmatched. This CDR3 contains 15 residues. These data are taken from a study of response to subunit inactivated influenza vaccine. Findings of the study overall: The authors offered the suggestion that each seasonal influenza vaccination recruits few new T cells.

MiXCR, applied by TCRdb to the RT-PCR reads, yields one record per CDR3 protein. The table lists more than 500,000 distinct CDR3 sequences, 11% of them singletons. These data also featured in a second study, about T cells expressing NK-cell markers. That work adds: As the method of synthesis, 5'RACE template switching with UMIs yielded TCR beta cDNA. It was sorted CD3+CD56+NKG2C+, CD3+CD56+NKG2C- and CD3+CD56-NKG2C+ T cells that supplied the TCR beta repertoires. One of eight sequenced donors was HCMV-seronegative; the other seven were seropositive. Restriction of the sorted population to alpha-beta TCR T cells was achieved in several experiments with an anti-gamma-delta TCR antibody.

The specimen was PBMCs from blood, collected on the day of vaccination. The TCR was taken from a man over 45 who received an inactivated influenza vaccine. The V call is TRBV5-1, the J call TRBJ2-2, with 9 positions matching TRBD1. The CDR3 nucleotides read TGCGCCAGTAGAGATGGACAGGGGAATTCCGGGGAGCTGTTTTTT. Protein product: CASRDGQGNSGELFF.